Ten or more counts support the clone carrying this TCR beta chain. The data derive from a study of T cells in Graves' hyperthyroidism and ophthalmopathy. Amplification targeted TCR beta CDR3 regions from RNA transcripts. TCR CDR3 regions were first amplified by RT-PCR with HTBI primers. TCRdb analysed the multiplex PCR reads with MiXCR anew, one entry per CDR3 protein. The sample contains around 200,000 distinct CDR3 sequences, about a sixth of which appear only once. The V segment lost 1 base and the J segment 5 bases; nucleotides outside the gene matches: 3. The CDR3 extends over 15 amino acids. CDR1 KGHSH and CDR2 LQKENI come from the germline V gene.

This chain joins TRBV18 and TRBJ2-1; 9 nucleotides line up with TRBD2. This sequence was found in a woman between 50 and 59 years old with Graves' hyperthyroidism. The sequenced sample consisted of blood. CDR3 sequence: CASSPRLAGNNEQFF. The CDR3 nucleotides read TGTGCCAGCTCACCACGGCTAGCGGGAAACAATGAGCAGTTCTTC.